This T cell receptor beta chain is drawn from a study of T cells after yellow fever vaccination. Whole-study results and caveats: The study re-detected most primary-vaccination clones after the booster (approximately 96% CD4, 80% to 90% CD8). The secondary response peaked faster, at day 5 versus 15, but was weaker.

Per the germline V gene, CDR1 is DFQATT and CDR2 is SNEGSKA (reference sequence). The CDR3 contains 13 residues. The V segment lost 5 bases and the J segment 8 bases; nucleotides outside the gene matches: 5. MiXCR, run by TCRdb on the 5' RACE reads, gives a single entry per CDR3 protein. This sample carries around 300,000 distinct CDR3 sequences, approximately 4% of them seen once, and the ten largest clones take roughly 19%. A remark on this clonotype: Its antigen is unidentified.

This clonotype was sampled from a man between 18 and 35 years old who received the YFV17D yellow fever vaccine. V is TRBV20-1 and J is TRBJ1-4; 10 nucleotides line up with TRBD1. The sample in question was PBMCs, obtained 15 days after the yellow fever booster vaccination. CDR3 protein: CSALGQGGEKLFF. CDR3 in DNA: TGCAGTGCTCTCGGACAGGGGGGGGAAAAACTGTTTTTT.